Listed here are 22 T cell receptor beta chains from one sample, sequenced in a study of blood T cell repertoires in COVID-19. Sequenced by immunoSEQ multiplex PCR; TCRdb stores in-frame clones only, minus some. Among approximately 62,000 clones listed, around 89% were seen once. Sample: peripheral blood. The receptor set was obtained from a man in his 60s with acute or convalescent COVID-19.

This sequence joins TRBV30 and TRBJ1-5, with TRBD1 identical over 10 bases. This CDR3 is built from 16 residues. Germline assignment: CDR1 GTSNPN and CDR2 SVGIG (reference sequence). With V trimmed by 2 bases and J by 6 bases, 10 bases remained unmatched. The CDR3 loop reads CAWSQDGDRGSQPQHF. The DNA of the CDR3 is TGTGCCTGGAGTCAAGACGGGGACAGGGGATCTCAGCCCCAGCATTTT.

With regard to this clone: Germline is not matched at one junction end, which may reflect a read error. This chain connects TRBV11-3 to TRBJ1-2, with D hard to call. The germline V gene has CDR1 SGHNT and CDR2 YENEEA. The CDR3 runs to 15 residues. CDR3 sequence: CASSIDRVDDYGYTF. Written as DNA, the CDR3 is TGTGCCAGCAGCATTGACCGGGTCGACGACTACGGCTACACCTTC. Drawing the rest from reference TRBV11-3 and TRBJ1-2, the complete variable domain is EAGVVQSPRYKIIEKKQPVAFWCNPISGHNTLYWYLQNLGQGPELLIRYENEEAVDDSQLPKDRFSAERLKGVDSTLKIQPAELGDSAVYLCASSIDRVDDYGYTFGSGTRLTVV.

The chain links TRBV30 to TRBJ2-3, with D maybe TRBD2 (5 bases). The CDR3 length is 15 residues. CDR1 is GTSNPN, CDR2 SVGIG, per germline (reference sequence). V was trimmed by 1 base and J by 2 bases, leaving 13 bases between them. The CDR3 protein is CAWSAWERDTDTQYF. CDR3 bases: TGTGCCTGGAGTGCGTGGGAGAGAGACACAGATACGCAGTATTTT.

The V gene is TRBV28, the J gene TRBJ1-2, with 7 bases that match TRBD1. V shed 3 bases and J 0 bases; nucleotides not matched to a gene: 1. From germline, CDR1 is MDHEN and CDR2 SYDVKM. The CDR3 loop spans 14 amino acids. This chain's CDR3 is CASSFGQANYGYTF. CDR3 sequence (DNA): TGTGCCAGCAGTTTCGGACAGGCTAACTATGGCTACACCTTC.

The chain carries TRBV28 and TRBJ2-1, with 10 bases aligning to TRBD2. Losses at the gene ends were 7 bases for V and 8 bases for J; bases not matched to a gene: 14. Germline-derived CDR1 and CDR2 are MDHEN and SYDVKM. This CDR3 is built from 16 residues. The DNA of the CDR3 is TGTGCCAGCATCCCATCTCTAGCGGGAGATTGGGATGAGCAGTTCTTC. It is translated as CASIPSLAGDWDEQFF. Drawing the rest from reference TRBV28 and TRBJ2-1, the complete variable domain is DVKVTQSSRYLVKRTGEKVFLECVQDMDHENMFWYRQDPGLGLRLIYFSYDVKMKEKGDIPEGYSVSREKKERFSLILESASTNQTSMYLCASIPSLAGDWDEQFFGPGTRLTVL.

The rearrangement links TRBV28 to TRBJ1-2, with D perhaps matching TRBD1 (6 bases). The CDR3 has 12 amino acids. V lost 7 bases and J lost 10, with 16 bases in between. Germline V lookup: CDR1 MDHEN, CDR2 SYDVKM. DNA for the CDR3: TGTGCCAGCACCCCCGGACAGACCCCCTACACCTTC. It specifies CASTPGQTPYTF.

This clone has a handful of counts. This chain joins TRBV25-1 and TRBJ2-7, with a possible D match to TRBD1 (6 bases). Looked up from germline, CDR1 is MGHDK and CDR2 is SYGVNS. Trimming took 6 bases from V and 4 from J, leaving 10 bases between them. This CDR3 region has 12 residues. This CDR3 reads CASRGQKYEQYF. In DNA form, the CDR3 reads TGTGCCAGCAGAGGACAGAAGTACGAGCAGTACTTC.

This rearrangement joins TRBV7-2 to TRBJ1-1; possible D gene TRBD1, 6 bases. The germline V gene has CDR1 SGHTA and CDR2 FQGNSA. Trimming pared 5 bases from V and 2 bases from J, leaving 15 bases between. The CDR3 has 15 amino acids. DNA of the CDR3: TGTGCCAGCAGCCCCCAGACAGGCCTCAACACTGAAGCTTTCTTT. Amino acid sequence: CASSPQTGLNTEAFF.

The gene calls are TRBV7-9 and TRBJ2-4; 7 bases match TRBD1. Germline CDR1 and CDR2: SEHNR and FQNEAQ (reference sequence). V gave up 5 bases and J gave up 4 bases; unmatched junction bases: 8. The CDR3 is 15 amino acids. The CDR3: CASSPPGQLKNIQYF. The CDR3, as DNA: TGTGCCAGCAGCCCCCCGGGACAGCTTAAAAACATTCAGTACTTC.

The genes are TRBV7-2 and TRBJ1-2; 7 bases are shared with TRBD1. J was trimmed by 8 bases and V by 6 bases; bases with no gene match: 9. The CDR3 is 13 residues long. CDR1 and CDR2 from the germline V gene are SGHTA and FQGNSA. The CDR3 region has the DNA TGTGCCAGCAGTTATGACAGGGAAAGAGGCTACACCTTC. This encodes CASSYDRERGYTF.

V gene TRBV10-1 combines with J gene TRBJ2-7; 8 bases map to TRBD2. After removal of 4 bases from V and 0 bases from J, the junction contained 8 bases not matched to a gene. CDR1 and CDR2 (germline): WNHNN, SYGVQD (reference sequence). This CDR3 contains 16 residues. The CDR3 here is CASSVWLAGTSYEQYF. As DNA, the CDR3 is TGCGCCAGCAGTGTGTGGTTAGCGGGAACCTCCTACGAGCAGTACTTC.

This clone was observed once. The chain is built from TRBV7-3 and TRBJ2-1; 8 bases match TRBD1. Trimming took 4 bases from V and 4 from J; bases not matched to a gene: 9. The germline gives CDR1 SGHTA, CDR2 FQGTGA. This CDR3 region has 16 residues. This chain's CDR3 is CASSSPGQESYNEQFF. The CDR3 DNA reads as TGTGCCAGCAGCTCGCCGGGACAGGAGTCTTACAATGAGCAGTTCTTC.

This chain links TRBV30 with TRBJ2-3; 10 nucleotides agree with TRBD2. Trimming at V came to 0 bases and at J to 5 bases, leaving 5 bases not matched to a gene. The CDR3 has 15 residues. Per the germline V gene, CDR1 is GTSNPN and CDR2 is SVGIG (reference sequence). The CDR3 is CAWSVTSGTIDTQYF. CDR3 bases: TGTGCCTGGAGTGTAACTAGCGGGACTATAGATACGCAGTATTTT. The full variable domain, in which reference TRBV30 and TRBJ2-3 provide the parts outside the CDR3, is SQTIHQWPATLVQPVGSPLSLECTVEGTSNPNLYWYRQAAGRGLQLLFYSVGIGQISSEVPQNLSASRPQDRQFILSSKKLLLSDSGFYLCAWSVTSGTIDTQYFGPGTRLTVL.

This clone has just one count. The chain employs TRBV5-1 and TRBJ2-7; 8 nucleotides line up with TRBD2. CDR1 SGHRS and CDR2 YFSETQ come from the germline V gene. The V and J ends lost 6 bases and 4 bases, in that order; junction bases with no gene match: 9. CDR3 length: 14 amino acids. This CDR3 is CASKGAGVRYEQYF. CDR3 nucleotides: TGCGCCAGCAAGGGAGCGGGAGTGAGGTACGAGCAGTACTTC.

As DNA, the CDR3 is TGTGCCAGCAGCTTAGCGGCGGGCGGCCAAGATACGCAGTATTTT. It translates to CASSLAAGGQDTQYF. This rearrangement joins TRBV7-6 to TRBJ2-3, with a possible D match to TRBD2 (5 bases). Trimming cost V 0 bases and J 5 bases, with 12 bases left between them. The CDR3 runs to 15 residues. Germline-derived CDR1 and CDR2 are SGHVS and FNYEAQ.

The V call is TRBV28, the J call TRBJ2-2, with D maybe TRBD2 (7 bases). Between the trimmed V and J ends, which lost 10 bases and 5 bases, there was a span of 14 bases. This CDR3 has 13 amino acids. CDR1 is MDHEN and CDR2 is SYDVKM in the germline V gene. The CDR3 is CATHREGTGELFF. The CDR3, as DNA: TGTGCCACCCACAGGGAGGGGACCGGGGAGCTGTTTTTT.

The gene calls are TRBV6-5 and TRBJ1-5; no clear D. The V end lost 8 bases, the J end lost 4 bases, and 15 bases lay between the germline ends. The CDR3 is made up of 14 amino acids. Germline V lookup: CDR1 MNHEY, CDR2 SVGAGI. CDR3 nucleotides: TGTGCCAGCCGGCGAGGAGGTACTAATCAGCCCCAGCATTTT. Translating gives CASRRGGTNQPQHF.

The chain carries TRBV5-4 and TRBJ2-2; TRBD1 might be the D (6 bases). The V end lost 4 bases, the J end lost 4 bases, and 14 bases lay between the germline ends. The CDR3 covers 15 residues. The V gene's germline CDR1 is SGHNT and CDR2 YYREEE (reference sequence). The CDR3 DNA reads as TGTGCCAGCAGCCCTAGACAGGAAGCCACCGGGGAGCTGTTTTTT. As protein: CASSPRQEATGELFF.

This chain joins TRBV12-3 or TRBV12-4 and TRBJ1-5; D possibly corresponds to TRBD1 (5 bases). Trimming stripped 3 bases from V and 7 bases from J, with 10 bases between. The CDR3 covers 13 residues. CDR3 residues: CASSFGGAQPQHF. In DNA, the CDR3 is TGTGCCAGCAGTTTTGGCGGGGCCCAGCCCCAGCATTTT.

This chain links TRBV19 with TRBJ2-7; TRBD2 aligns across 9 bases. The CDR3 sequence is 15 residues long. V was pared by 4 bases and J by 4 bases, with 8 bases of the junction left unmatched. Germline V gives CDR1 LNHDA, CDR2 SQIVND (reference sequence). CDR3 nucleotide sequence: TGTGCCAGTAGTACTCGGACTAGCGCCAATTACGAGCAGTACTTC. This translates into CASSTRTSANYEQYF.

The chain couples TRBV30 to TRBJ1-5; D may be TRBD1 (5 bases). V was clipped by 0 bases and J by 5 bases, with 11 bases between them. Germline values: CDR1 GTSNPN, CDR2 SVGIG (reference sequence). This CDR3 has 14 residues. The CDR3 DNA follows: TGTGCCTGGAGTGTGATGGGAGGGGATCAGCCCCAGCATTTT. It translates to CAWSVMGGDQPQHF.

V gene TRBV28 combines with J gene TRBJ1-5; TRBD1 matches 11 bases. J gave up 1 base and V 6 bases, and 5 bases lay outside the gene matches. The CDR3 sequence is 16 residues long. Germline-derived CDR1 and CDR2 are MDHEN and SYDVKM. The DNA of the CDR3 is TGTGCCAGCAGACCGGACAGGGGGCCGAGCAATCAGCCCCAGCATTTT. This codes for CASRPDRGPSNQPQHF.